This record covers a single T cell receptor beta chain. This record comes from a study of blood T cell repertoires in COVID-19. Followed longitudinally, the Seattle patients had been enrolled during active infection. Losses at the gene ends were 5 bases for V and 0 bases for J; bases not matched to a gene: 5. CDR3 length: 15 residues. Per germline, CDR1 LNHDA and CDR2 SQIVND (reference sequence). Method: immunoSEQ multiplex PCR; TCRdb's copy keeps in-frame clones and lacks some. The table records over 450,000 clones, roughly 89% of them present only once. The chain couples TRBV19 to TRBJ2-3; 7 nucleotides agree with TRBD2. Material: peripheral blood. The sequence was collected from a man between 18 and 29 years old with COVID-19, enrolled during active disease. The chain's CDR3 is CASSWGRVSTDTQYF. DNA for the CDR3: TGTGCCAGTAGTTGGGGGAGGGTCAGCACAGATACGCAGTATTTT.